The entry that follows covers one TCR beta chain sequence. Clones were sequenced by immunoSEQ multiplex PCR, and TCRdb holds only the in-frame ones, with some missing. The sample has some 97,000 clones, approximately 83% seen once; the top ten hold 2% to 3%. These data come from a study of blood T cell repertoires in COVID-19. Trimming removed 5 bases from V and 5 bases from J, with 10 bases in between. Looked up from germline, CDR1 is SEHNR and CDR2 is FQNEAQ (reference sequence). The CDR3 spans 13 residues. Donors were grouped by their self-reported clinical history. This clonotype was sampled from a woman in her forties or fifties who had recovered from COVID-19. The J gene is TRBJ1-5, the V gene TRBV7-9; no clear D. What was sequenced was PBMCs or T cells enriched from blood (not recorded which). This CDR3 reads CASSLTGDQPQHF. The CDR3 DNA reads as TGTGCCAGCAGCCTGACGGGAGATCAGCCCCAGCATTTT.